This T cell receptor beta chain was captured by sequencing in a study of identical twins. This clonotype was seen more than once but under ten times. Its target is not known. The donor group consisted entirely of healthy Caucasians. Notes on the study in general: The study found weaker excess twin sharing in beta out-of-frame sequences.

The CDR3 spans 15 residues. The V end lost 6 bases, the J end lost 2 bases, and 15 bases lay between the germline ends. TCRdb reprocessed the 5' RACE reads via MiXCR and lists one record per CDR3 protein. The repertoire holds fewer than 550,000 distinct CDR3 sequences, with nearly 15% as singletons. In addition, the sample was reused for a study of yellow fever vaccine responses in identical twins.

Material for sequencing was CD4+ T cells sorted from blood. This chain connects TRBV12-3 or TRBV12-4 to TRBJ2-3; D possibly corresponds to TRBD2 (6 bases). The TCR was taken from a woman in her late teens or twenties in good health. As DNA, the CDR3 is TGTGCCAGCAGCCTAACGCCGGGGGTCACAGATACGCAGTATTTT. Residues: CASSLTPGVTDTQYF.